This T cell receptor (beta chain) was sequenced in a study of response to subunit inactivated influenza vaccine. Germline CDR1 is SGHRS and CDR2 is YFSETQ. V shed 4 bases, J shed 7 bases, and the junction held 16 bases outside the gene matches. CDR3 length: 17 residues. MiXCR, run by TCRdb on the RT-PCR reads, gives a single entry per CDR3 protein. The table shows 550,000 to 800,000 distinct CDR3 sequences, with about 15% occurring only once. The sequenced sample was PBMCs from blood, obtained roughly 15 days before vaccination. The V gene is TRBV5-1, the J gene TRBJ2-1, with 8 bases aligning to TRBD2. The TCR comes from a man aged 50-60 years who received an inactivated influenza vaccine. CDR3 residues: CASSLLSLAGMNNEQFF. The CDR3 bases are TGCGCCAGCAGCCTATTATCGTTAGCGGGGATGAATAATGAGCAGTTCTTC.